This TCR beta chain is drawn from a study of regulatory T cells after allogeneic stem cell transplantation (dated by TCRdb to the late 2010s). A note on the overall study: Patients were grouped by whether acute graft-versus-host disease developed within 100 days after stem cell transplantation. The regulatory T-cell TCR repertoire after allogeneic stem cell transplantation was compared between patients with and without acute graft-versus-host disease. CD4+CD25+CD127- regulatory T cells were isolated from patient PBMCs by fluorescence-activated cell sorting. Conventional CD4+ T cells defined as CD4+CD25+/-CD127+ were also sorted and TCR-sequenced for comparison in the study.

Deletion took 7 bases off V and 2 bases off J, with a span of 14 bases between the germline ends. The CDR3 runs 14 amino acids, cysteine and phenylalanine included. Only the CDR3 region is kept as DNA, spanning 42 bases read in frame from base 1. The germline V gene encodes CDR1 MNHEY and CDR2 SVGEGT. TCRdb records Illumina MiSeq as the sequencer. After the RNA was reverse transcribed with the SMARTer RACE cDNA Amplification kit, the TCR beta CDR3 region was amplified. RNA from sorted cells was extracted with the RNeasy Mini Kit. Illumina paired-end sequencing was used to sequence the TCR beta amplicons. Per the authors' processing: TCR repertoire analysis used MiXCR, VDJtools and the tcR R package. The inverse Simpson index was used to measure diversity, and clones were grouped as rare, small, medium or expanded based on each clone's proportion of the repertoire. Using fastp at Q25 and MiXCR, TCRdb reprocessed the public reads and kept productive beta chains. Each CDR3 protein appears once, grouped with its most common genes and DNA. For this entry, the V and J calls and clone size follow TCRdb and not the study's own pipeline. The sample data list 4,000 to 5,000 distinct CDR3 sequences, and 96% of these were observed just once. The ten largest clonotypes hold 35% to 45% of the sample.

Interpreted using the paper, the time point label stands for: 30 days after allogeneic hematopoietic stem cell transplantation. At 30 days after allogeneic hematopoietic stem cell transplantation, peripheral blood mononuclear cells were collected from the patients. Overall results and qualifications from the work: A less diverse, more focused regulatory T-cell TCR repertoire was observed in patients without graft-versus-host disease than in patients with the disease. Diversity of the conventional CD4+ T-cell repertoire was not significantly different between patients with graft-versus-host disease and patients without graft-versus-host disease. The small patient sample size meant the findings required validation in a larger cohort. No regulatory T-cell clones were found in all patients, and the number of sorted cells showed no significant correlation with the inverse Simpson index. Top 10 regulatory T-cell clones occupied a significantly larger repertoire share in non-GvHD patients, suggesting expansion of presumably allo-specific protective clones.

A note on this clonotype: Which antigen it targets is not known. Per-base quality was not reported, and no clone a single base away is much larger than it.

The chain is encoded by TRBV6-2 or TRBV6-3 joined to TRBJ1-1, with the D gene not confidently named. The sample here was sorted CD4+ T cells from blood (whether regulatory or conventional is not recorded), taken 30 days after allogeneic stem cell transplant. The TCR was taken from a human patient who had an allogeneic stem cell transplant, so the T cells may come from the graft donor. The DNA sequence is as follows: TGTGCCAGCATTCTGACCGGGATTAACACTGAAGCTTTCTTT. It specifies CASILTGINTEAFF.